This passage covers 23 T cell receptor beta chains from one sample sequenced in a study of identical twins (dated by TCRdb to the mid-2010s). Libraries were made using 5' RACE. Sequencer: Illumina HiSeq 2000. TCRdb reprocessed the public reads (quality trimming at Q25 with fastp, clone calling with MiXCR) and kept in-frame beta chains. Records with the same CDR3 protein are collapsed into one entry carrying the most frequent genes and DNA. For this sample there are 500,000 to 650,000 distinct CDR3 sequences; around 7.5% appear just once. The ten largest clones add up to over 1.5% of the sample. Another study also made use of these data, one on yellow fever vaccine responses in identical twins.

Sequencing was performed on PBMCs. These receptor sequences come from a woman aged 18-29 years in good health.

This clonotype was seen a handful of times. The chain uses TRBV20-1 and TRBJ2-7; no definite D call. Germline loops: CDR1 DFQATT, CDR2 SNEGSKA (reference sequence). CDR3 length equals 12 residues. Deletions cut 2 bases from V and 4 bases from J, with 9 bases between. The CDR3 sequence: CSARTTHYEQYF. CDR3 DNA: TGCAGTGCTAGAACGACCCATTACGAGCAGTACTTC.

The J gene is TRBJ1-6, the V gene TRBV28; TRBD1 agrees at 7 bases. The J segment lost 5 bases and the V segment lost 5 bases, leaving 6 bases of the junction unmatched. Per the germline V gene, CDR1 is MDHEN and CDR2 is SYDVKM. The length of the CDR3 is 15 residues. CDR3 sequence (DNA): TGTGCCAGCAGTCTAGGGACAGCAAATAATTCACCCCTCCACTTT. Its protein is CASSLGTANNSPLHF.

This clonotype has a count of ten or more. CDR3 DNA sequence: TGTGCCACTTCACGGGACTCCACAGATACGCAGTATTTT. Translation: CATSRDSTDTQYF. The chain carries TRBV6-1 and TRBJ2-3; tentatively, D is TRBD2 (6 bases). CDR1 and CDR2 (germline): MNHNS, SASEGT. V lost 10 bases and J lost 2, with 13 bases in between. The CDR3 contains 13 residues.

This clonotype came up many times. V and J are TRBV6-4 and TRBJ1-1, with D possibly TRBD1 on 5 matching bases. Germline loops: CDR1 MRHNA, CDR2 SNTAGT. Trimming pared 6 bases from V and 3 bases from J, leaving 14 bases between. The CDR3 contains 14 residues. This CDR3 reads CASRRQDTDTEAFF. In DNA form, the CDR3 reads TGTGCCAGCAGACGCCAGGACACCGACACTGAAGCTTTCTTT.

This clonotype has at least ten counts. CDR3 sequence (DNA): TGCGCCAGCAGCTTGGCAGGGTCAGATACGCAGTATTTT. It specifies CASSLAGSDTQYF. This chain joins TRBV5-1 and TRBJ2-3, with a weak D call TRBD1 (5 bases). The CDR3 loop spans 13 amino acids. Trimming removed 0 bases at V and 4 bases at J, with 6 bases between. Germline V gene data show CDR1 as SGHRS and CDR2 as YFSETQ. Full variable domain (rest looked up from reference TRBV5-1 and TRBJ2-3): KAGVTQTPRYLIKTRGQQVTLSCSPISGHRSVSWYQQTPGQGLQFLFEYFSETQRNKGNFPGRFSGRQFSNSRSEMNVSTLELGDSALYLCASSLAGSDTQYFGPGTRLTVL.

The V and J genes are TRBV5-1 and TRBJ2-1; D may be TRBD1 (7 bases). The CDR3 runs to 15 residues. V was clipped by 4 bases and J by 2 bases, with 13 bases between them. Germline V gives CDR1 SGHRS, CDR2 YFSETQ. The CDR3 here is CASSVTGEAYNEQFF. The CDR3 DNA reads as TGCGCCAGCAGCGTAACAGGGGAGGCCTACAATGAGCAGTTCTTC.

This clonotype was recorded at least ten times. The V call is TRBV12-3 or TRBV12-4, the J call TRBJ2-4, with 7 nucleotides matching TRBD2. Losses at the gene ends were 4 bases for V and 3 bases for J; bases not matched to a gene: 18. CDR3 length equals 19 residues. In DNA form, the CDR3 reads TGTGCCAGCAGTTCTGGGCTAGCGGTCCCCCCATGGAACAAAAACATTCAGTACTTC. It yields the protein CASSSGLAVPPWNKNIQYF.

This clonotype was observed a handful of times. This chain links TRBV20-1 with TRBJ2-1; 11 bases map to TRBD2. CDR1 is DFQATT, CDR2 SNEGSKA, per germline (reference sequence). V shed 8 bases, J shed 4 bases, and the junction held 10 bases outside the gene matches. The CDR3 runs 15 residues. DNA for the CDR3: TGCAGTACCAACCCCGGGACTAGCGGATACAATGAGCAGTTCTTC. Translation gives CSTNPGTSGYNEQFF.

This clonotype was detected only a few times. The V gene is TRBV20-1, the J gene TRBJ1-2; D is uncertain. This CDR3 comprises 14 residues. The V end was cut by 0 bases, the J end by 1 base, with 9 bases between. From germline, CDR1 is DFQATT and CDR2 SNEGSKA (reference sequence). The CDR3 loop reads CSARDERVNYGYTF. The DNA of the CDR3 is TGCAGTGCTAGAGATGAACGGGTTAACTATGGCTACACCTTC.

This clonotype was counted only a few times. This chain joins TRBV20-1 and TRBJ2-7; the match to TRBD2 covers 11 bases. The germline V gene encodes CDR1 DFQATT and CDR2 SNEGSKA (reference sequence). The CDR3 has 15 amino acids. V was pared by 0 bases and J by 3 bases, with 4 bases of the junction left unmatched. Written as DNA, the CDR3 is TGCAGTGCTAGAGACCTAGCGGGAGGATTCTACGAGCAGTACTTC. It translates to CSARDLAGGFYEQYF.

The rearrangement joins TRBV4-1 to TRBJ2-1; D might be TRBD2 (7 bases). This CDR3 contains 17 residues. Germline CDR1 MGHRA, CDR2 YSYEKL. Between the trimmed V and J ends, which lost 0 bases and 2 bases, there was a span of 14 bases. This CDR3 reads CASSQEGGGYPYNEQFF. As DNA, the CDR3 is TGCGCCAGCAGCCAAGAGGGCGGGGGCTACCCCTACAATGAGCAGTTCTTC.

In its sample, this clonotype was seen many times. The chain carries TRBV9 and TRBJ1-4; possible D gene TRBD1, 5 bases. CDR3 length: 15 amino acids. Trimming left V 4 bases short and J 3 bases short, with 13 bases between. Per germline, CDR1 SGDLS and CDR2 YYNGEE. The CDR3 is CASSPRGAANEKLFF. CDR3 bases: TGTGCCAGCAGCCCTAGGGGTGCGGCTAATGAAAAACTGTTTTTT.

This clonotype was picked up a small number of times. The chain carries TRBV7-9 and TRBJ2-5; D may be TRBD1 or TRBD2 (5 bases each). In germline, CDR1 is SEHNR, CDR2 FQNEAQ (reference sequence). The CDR3 has 15 amino acids. With 6 bases removed from V and 1 base from J, the gap between germline ends came to 15 bases. The DNA of the CDR3 is TGTGCCAGCAGGGCCGGGGTGAGGGGCCAAGAGACCCAGTACTTC. Its protein is CASRAGVRGQETQYF.

The V call is TRBV6-1, the J call TRBJ1-1; no clear D gene. V was trimmed by 6 bases and J by 0 bases, leaving 14 bases between them. The CDR3 length is 15 residues. Germline V gene sequence: CDR1 MNHNS, CDR2 SASEGT. CDR3 coding DNA: TGTGCCAGCAGGGCCCTCGGGCGGATGAACACTGAAGCTTTCTTT. Translating gives CASRALGRMNTEAFF.

This clonotype was counted many times. The chain uses TRBV9 and TRBJ2-5; 10 bases fit TRBD1. Germline values: CDR1 SGDLS, CDR2 YYNGEE. Trimming took 1 base from V and 2 from J; bases not matched to a gene: 2. This CDR3 comprises 15 residues. This chain's CDR3 is CASSVRGQGQETQYF. For the CDR3, the DNA is TGTGCCAGCAGCGTACGGGGACAGGGGCAAGAGACCCAGTACTTC.

The V gene is TRBV10-2, the J gene TRBJ1-2; 7 nucleotides match TRBD1. Germline-derived CDR1 and CDR2 are WSHSY and SAAADI. V gave up 1 base and J gave up 5 bases; unmatched junction bases: 7. This CDR3 spans 15 amino acids. The CDR3 sequence: CASSEFTGATYGYTF. The CDR3 region has the DNA TGCGCCAGCAGTGAGTTCACAGGGGCTACGTATGGCTACACCTTC.

This chain connects TRBV3-1 to TRBJ2-7, with 14 bases fitting TRBD2. V shed 0 bases and J 4 bases; nucleotides not matched to a gene: 11. The CDR3 runs to 19 residues. The germline gives CDR1 LGHDT, CDR2 YNNKEL (reference sequence). This chain's CDR3 is CASSQDPHGLAGGVYEQYF. For the CDR3, the DNA is TGTGCCAGCAGCCAAGATCCCCACGGACTAGCGGGAGGAGTTTACGAGCAGTACTTC.

The sample holds a few counts of this clonotype. The chain is built from TRBV28 and TRBJ2-5, with D hard to call. Germline CDR1 is MDHEN and CDR2 is SYDVKM. V was trimmed by 6 bases and J by 0 bases, leaving 14 bases between them. The CDR3 consists of 15 residues. The CDR3 sequence: CASSYGRHNQETQYF. CDR3 sequence (DNA): TGTGCCAGCAGCTATGGCCGGCACAACCAAGAGACCCAGTACTTC.

V gene TRBV10-3 combines with J gene TRBJ2-1, with D possibly matching TRBD2 (6 bases). Germline V gene data show CDR1 as ENHRY and CDR2 as SYGVKD. The CDR3 contains 16 residues. Trimming shortened V by 2 bases and J by 3 bases, and 14 bases separated the two germline ends. The CDR3, as DNA: TGTGCCATCAGTGAGGGGACCGGGAGAGTCTACAATGAGCAGTTCTTC. Translating it yields CAISEGTGRVYNEQFF.

Only a few counts were recorded for this clonotype. In DNA form, the CDR3 reads TGTGCCATCAGTGAGTCGGGGCAGTTTAGCAATCAGCCCCAGCATTTT. This sequence encodes CAISESGQFSNQPQHF. The rearrangement joins TRBV10-3 to TRBJ1-5; perhaps TRBD1 as D (5 bases). V was clipped by 0 bases and J by 0 bases, with 9 bases between them. This CDR3 is 16 amino acids long. Germline values: CDR1 ENHRY, CDR2 SYGVKD.

This clonotype came up a few times. The chain is built from TRBV28 and TRBJ2-7; D remains ambiguous. The CDR3 loop spans 16 amino acids. CDR1 MDHEN and CDR2 SYDVKM come from the germline V gene. V lost 1 base and J 0 bases, leaving 13 bases between the germline ends. The CDR3 DNA reads TGTGCCAGCAGTTTATTTGGCGGTATTAGCTCCTACGAGCAGTACTTC. Protein product: CASSLFGGISSYEQYF.

In this sample, this clonotype turned up a few times. This chain uses TRBV4-1 with TRBJ2-5, with D possibly TRBD1 on 5 matching bases. The CDR3 is made up of 15 amino acids. V was shortened by 6 bases and J by 5 bases, with 19 bases between the two germline ends. CDR1 is MGHRA and CDR2 is YSYEKL in the germline V gene. The CDR3: CASRPRLRGGETQYF. DNA for the CDR3: TGCGCCAGCAGACCAAGATTAAGGGGTGGCGAGACCCAGTACTTC.

This clonotype was recorded a few times. This chain joins TRBV4-2 and TRBJ2-2, with 8 positions matching TRBD2. Trimming at V came to 0 bases and at J to 5 bases, leaving 2 bases not matched to a gene. The CDR3 covers 15 residues. Germline CDR1 reads LGHNA; CDR2 reads YNFKEQ. The DNA for the CDR3 is TGTGCCAGCAGCCAAGAAGAGCGGGAGACCGGGGAGCTGTTTTTT. Translation: CASSQEERETGELFF.